The clone carrying this TCR beta chain showed up just once. Antigen unknown. Per the germline V gene, CDR1 is SGHVS and CDR2 is FQNEAQ. With V trimmed by 6 bases and J by 0 bases, 2 bases remained unmatched. The CDR3 is 16 amino acids. Only in-frame clones appear in the TCRdb table, and some are missing; sequencing was by immunoSEQ multiplex PCR. The table records approximately 90,000 clones, approximately 86% of them present only once. The data stem from a study of T cell responses to AZD1222 COVID-19 vaccine. About the research overall: Second-dose intervals of approximately 4 or approximately 12 weeks were pooled. Study results and caveats: Among those given AZD1222, only 6 or 7 were seropositive at baseline. The donors showed a predominance of white British ancestry and of females, with possible underestimation of clonal diversity.

The chain has TRBV7-8 and TRBJ2-1, with 13 bases lining up with TRBD2. The sequences come from peripheral blood, collected on day 0 of AZD1222 vaccination. The origin of this receptor is an adult in good health. The CDR3 loop reads CASRRTSGSSYNEQFF. In nucleotides, the CDR3 is TGTGCCAGCAGGAGGACTAGCGGGAGCTCCTACAATGAGCAGTTCTTC.